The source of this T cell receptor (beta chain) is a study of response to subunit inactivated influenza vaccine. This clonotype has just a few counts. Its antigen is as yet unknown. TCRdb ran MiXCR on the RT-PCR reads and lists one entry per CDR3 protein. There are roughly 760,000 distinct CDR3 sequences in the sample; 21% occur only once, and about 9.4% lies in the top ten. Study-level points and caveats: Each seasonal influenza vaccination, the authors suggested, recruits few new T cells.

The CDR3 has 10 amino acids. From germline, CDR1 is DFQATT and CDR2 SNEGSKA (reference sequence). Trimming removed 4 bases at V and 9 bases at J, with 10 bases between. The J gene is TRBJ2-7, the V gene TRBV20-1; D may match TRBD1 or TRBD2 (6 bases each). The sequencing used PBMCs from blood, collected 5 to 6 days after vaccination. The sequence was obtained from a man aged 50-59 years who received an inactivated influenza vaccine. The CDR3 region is CSATGGAQYF. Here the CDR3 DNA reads TGCAGTGCTACCGGGGGCGCGCAGTACTTC.